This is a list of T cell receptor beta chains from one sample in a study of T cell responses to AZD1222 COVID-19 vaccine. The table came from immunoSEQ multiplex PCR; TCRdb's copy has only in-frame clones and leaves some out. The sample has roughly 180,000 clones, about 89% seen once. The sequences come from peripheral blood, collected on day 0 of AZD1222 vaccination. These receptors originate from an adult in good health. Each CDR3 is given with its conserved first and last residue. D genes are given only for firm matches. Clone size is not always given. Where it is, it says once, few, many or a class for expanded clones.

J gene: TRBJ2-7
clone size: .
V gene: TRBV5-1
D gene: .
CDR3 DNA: TGCGCCAGCAGCTTGGAGACAGCCTACGAGCAGTACTTC
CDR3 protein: CASSLETAYEQYF

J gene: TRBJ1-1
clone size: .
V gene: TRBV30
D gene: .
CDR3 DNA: TGTGCCTGGAGTGATATAAGGCAGGGAGCTTTCTTT
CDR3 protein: CAWSDIRQGAFF

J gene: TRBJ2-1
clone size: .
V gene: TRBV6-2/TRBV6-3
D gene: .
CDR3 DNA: TGTGCCAGCAGTTGGACTCACAACAATGAGCAGTTCTTC
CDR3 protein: CASSWTHNNEQFF

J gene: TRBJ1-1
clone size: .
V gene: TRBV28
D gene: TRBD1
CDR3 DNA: TGTGCCAGCAGAGCCGGGACAGGGAATCGGGCTTTCTTT
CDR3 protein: CASRAGTGNRAFF

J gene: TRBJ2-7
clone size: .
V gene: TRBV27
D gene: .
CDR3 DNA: TGTGCCAGCAGTTTAGTCATAACGGGAGCCTCCTACGAGCAGTACTTC
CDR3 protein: CASSLVITGASYEQYF

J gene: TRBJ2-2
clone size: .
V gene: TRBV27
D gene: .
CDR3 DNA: TGTGCCAGCAGTTTCCAACCAGGGACACGGATCAACACCGGGGAGCTGTTTTTT
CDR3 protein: CASSFQPGTRINTGELFF

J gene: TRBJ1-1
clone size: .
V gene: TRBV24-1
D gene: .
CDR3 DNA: TGTGCCACCAGTGATTTCGGGTCCGGGGCGGGTGAAGCTTTCTTT
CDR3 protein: CATSDFGSGAGEAFF

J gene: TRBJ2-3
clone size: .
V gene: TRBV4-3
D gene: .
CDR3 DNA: TGCGCCAGCAGCCAGGATCTTATACCGGGACAGCAGTATTTT
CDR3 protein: CASSQDLIPGQQYF

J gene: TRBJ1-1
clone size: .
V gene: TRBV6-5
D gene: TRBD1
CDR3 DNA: TGTGCCAGCAGGGACAGGGGGCGCGATACTTTCTTT
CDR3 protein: CASRDRGRDTFF

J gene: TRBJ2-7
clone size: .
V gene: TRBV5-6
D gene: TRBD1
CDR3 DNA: TGTGCCAGCAGCTCACCCGGGACAGGGGGCGAGCAGTACTTC
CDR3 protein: CASSSPGTGGEQYF

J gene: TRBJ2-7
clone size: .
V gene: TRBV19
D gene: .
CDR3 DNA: TGTGCCAGTAGTGCAAACTACGAGCAGTACTTC
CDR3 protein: CASSANYEQYF

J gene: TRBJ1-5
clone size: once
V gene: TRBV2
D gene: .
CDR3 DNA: TGTGCCAGCAGTGGGGAGCTTGATCAGCCCCAGCATTTT
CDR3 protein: CASSGELDQPQHF

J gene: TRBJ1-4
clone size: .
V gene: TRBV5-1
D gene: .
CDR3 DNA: TGCGCCAGCAGCCCGGGGAGGGGACGTCAGTCTAATGAAAAACTGTTTTTT
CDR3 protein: CASSPGRGRQSNEKLFF

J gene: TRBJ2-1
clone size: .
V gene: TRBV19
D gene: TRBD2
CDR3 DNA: TGTGCCAGTAGTATAGGTCTAGCGGAATACAATGAGCAGTTCTTC
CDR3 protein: CASSIGLAEYNEQFF

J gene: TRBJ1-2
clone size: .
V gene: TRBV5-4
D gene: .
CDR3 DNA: TGTGCCAGCAACCGGGGGCCGAATTCGGGCTACACCTTC
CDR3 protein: CASNRGPNSGYTF

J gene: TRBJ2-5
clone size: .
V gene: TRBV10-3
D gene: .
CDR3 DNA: TGTGCCATCAGCCGACCGAGGGGGACCCAGTACTTC
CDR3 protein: CAISRPRGTQYF

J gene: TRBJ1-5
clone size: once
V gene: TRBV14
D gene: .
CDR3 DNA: TGTGCCAGCAGCCAAGGAACTGGGGGCAATCAGCCCCAGCATTTT
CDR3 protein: CASSQGTGGNQPQHF

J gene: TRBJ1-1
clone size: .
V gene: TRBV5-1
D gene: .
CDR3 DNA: TGCGCCAGCAATCCGGACGCCGGTGGGGTTCGTCAAGCTTTCTTT
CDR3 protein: CASNPDAGGVRQAFF

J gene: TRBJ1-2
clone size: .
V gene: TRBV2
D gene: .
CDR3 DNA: TGTGCCAGCAGTGAACGGGTGTGGGGGGTGGATGGCTACACCTTC
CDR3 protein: CASSERVWGVDGYTF

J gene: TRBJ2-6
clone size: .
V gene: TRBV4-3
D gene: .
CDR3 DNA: TGCGCCAGCAGCCAAGAACACCACTCTGGGGCCAACGTCCTGACTTTC
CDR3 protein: CASSQEHHSGANVLTF

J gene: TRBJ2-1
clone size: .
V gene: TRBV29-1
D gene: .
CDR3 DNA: TGCAGCGTTGAAGCCGGTGGGAGCTACAATGAGCAGTTCTTC
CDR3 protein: CSVEAGGSYNEQFF

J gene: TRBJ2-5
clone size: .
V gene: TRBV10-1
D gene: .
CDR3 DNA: TGCGCCAGCAGTGGGGCCAGGGTAGAGACCCAGTACTTC
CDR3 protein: CASSGARVETQYF

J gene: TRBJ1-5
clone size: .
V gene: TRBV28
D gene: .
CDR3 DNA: TGTGCCAGCAGTTTAGGGCAGGGAGGTCAGCCCCAGCATTTT
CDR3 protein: CASSLGQGGQPQHF

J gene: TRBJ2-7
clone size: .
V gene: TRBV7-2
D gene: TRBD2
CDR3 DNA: TGTGCCAGCAGCTCACCGGGACTATCGATTCCGCAGTACTTC
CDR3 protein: CASSSPGLSIPQYF

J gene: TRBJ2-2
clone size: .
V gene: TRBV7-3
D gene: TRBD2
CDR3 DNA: TGTGCCAGCAGCTTAGCGGGAGGTCAAACCGGGGAGCTGTTTTTT
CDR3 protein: CASSLAGGQTGELFF

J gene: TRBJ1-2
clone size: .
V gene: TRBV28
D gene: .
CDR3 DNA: TGTGCCAGCGGGACGACCTCTATCGGCTACACCTTC
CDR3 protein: CASGTTSIGYTF

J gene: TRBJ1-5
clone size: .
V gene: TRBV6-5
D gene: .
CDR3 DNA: TGTGCCAGCAGCGTTGGATTGTATAGCAATCAGCCCCAGCATTTT
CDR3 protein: CASSVGLYSNQPQHF

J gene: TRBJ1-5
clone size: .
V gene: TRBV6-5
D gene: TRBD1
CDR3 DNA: TGTGCCAGCAGGGGGACAGGGGATAATCAGCCCCAGCATTTT
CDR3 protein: CASRGTGDNQPQHF

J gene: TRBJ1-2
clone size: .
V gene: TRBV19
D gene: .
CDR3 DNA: TGTGCCAGTTTGGACAATCGGAACTATGGCTACACCTTC
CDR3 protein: CASLDNRNYGYTF

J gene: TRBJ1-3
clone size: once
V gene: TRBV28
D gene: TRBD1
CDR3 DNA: TGTGCCAGCAGGGGACAGGGGACAAACACCATATATTTT
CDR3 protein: CASRGQGTNTIYF

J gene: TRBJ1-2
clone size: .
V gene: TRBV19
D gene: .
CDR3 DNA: TGTGCCAGTACATTTTTCGGATCCAGAACGGGCTATGGCTACACCTTC
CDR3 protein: CASTFFGSRTGYGYTF

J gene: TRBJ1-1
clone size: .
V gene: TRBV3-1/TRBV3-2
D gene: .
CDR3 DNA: TGTGCCAGCAGCCTAACAGGGTCGAACACTGAAGCTTTCTTT
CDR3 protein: CASSLTGSNTEAFF

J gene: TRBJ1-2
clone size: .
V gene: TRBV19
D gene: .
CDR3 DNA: TGTGCCAGTAATAGGGGAGCTAACTATGGCTACACCTTC
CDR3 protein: CASNRGANYGYTF

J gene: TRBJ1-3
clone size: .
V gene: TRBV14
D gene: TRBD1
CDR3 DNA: TGTGCCAGCAGCCTTAAGCCGACAGGGAGCGGAAACACCATATATTTT
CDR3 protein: CASSLKPTGSGNTIYF

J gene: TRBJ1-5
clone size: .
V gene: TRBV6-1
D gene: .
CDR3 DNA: TGTGCCAGCAGTGAAGAGGAGCCAGGGGTTAATCAGCCCCAGCATTTT
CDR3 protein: CASSEEEPGVNQPQHF

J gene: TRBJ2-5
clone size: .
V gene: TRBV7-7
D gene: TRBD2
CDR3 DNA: TGTGCCAGCAGCTCCGGGACTAGCGGGGCCCAAGAGACCCAGTACTTC
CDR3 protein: CASSSGTSGAQETQYF

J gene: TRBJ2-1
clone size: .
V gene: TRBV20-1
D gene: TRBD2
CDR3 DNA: TGCAGTGCTAGTTTTAGCGGGAGTTACAATGAGCAGTTCTTC
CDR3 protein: CSASFSGSYNEQFF

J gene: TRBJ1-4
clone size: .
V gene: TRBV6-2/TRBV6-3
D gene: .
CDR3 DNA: TGTGCCAGCAGTTTAGGCAGAGGCGGGGAAAAACTGTTTTTT
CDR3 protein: CASSLGRGGEKLFF

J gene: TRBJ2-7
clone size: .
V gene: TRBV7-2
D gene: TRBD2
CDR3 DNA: TGTGCCAGCAGCTTAGGGGGGAGGGGTCCCTACGAGCAGTACTTC
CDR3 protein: CASSLGGRGPYEQYF

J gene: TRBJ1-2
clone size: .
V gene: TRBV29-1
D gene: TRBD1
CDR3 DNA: TGCAGCGTCGCAGGGGGGCGGGTAAGCCCTCATAACTATGGCTACACCTTC
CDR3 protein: CSVAGGRVSPHNYGYTF

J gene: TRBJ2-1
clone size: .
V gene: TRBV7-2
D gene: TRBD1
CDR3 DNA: TGTGCCAGCAGCTTAACAGGGGCCAATGAGCAGTTCTTC
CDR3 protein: CASSLTGANEQFF

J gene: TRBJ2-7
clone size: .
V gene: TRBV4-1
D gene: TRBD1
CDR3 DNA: TGCGCCAGCAGCCAAGAAAATGACAGGGCCGATGTCTCCTACGAGCAGTACTTC
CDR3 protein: CASSQENDRADVSYEQYF

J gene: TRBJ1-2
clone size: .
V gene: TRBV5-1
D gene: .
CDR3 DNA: TGCGCCAGCAATCCGGGGTCCTCCTATGGCTACACCTTC
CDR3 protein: CASNPGSSYGYTF

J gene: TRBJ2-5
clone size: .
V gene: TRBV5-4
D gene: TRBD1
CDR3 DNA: TGTGCCAGCAACCCACAGGGGGCAGAGACCCAGTACTTC
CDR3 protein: CASNPQGAETQYF

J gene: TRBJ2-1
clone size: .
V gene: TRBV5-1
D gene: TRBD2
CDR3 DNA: TGCGCCAGCAGCTTAGAGCGGGGGATCTACAATGAGCAGTTCTTC
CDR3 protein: CASSLERGIYNEQFF